The 8 T cell receptor beta chains below all came from one sample that was sequenced in a study of control samples from healthy donors and cancer patients. Data came from immunoSEQ multiplex PCR; TCRdb stores just in-frame clones and leaves some out. The sample includes fewer than 200,000 clones, almost 90% of them seen just once. Sequencing was done on a sample of blood. The receptors derive from a woman aged 45-60 years in good health.

The chain joins TRBV9 to TRBJ2-7; TRBD1 matches 11 bases. With V trimmed by 10 bases and J by 6 bases, 9 bases remained unmatched. The CDR3 is 13 amino acids. Germline CDR1 reads SGDLS; CDR2 reads YYNGEE. The CDR3 DNA reads as TGTGCCTCAAACCGGGACAGGGGGACCGAGCAGTACTTC. It is translated as CASNRDRGTEQYF.

The chain combines TRBV7-2 with TRBJ1-2, with 9 bases that match TRBD1. This CDR3 contains 16 residues. Germline V lookup: CDR1 SGHTA, CDR2 FQGNSA. J lost 8 bases, V lost 1 base, and 11 bases had no gene match. CDR3 region: CASSLGGEGTGKGYTF. CDR3 DNA: TGTGCCAGCAGCTTAGGGGGTGAGGGGACAGGGAAGGGCTACACCTTC. Variable domain in full (rest from reference TRBV7-2 and TRBJ1-2): GAGVSQSPSNKVTEKGKDVELRCDPISGHTALYWYRQSLGQGLEFLIYFQGNSAPDKSGLPSDRFSAERTGGSVSTLTIQRTQQEDSAVYLCASSLGGEGTGKGYTFGSGTRLTVV.

The CDR3 reads CSASEGYEQYF. The CDR3 DNA reads as TGCAGTGCTTCGGAGGGTTACGAGCAGTACTTC. The chain has TRBV20-1 and TRBJ2-7, with a possible D match to TRBD2 (6 bases). This CDR3 contains 11 residues. V lost 5 bases and J 4 bases, leaving 9 bases between the germline ends. Per germline, CDR1 DFQATT and CDR2 SNEGSKA (reference sequence).

This rearrangement joins TRBV7-9 to TRBJ2-3; 10 nucleotides match TRBD2. J lost 0 bases, V lost 8 bases, and 2 bases had no gene match. The CDR3 is 14 residues long. CDR1 SEHNR and CDR2 FQNEAQ come from the germline V gene (reference sequence). The DNA for the CDR3 is TGTGCCAGCGCGACTAGCGGGAGCACAGATACGCAGTATTTT. It encodes CASATSGSTDTQYF. The complete variable domain, with remaining parts taken from reference TRBV7-9 and TRBJ2-3, reads DTGVSQNPRHKITKRGQNVTFRCDPISEHNRLYWYRQTLGQGPEFLTYFQNEAQLEKSRLLSDRFSAERPKGSFSTLEIQRTEQGDSAMYLCASATSGSTDTQYFGPGTRLTVL.

The genes are TRBV28 and TRBJ1-1; no clear D. The length of the CDR3 is 16 residues. The V gene's germline CDR1 is MDHEN and CDR2 SYDVKM. The V gene lost 2 bases and the J gene lost 1 base, with 14 bases spanning the gap. The CDR3 coding sequence is TGTGCCAGCAGTTTACTCACCAACAGCTGGAACACTGAAGCTTTCTTT. This codes for CASSLLTNSWNTEAFF.

The J gene is TRBJ1-4, the V gene TRBV9; D may be TRBD1 (5 bases). The ends were cut back, 2 bases at V and 1 base at J, with 15 bases in the middle. This CDR3 contains 17 residues. CDR1 and CDR2 (germline): SGDLS, YYNGEE. This CDR3 is CASSVRDASKTNEKLFF. CDR3 sequence (DNA): TGTGCCAGCAGCGTCCGGGACGCCTCGAAAACTAATGAAAAACTGTTTTTT. Variable domain in full (rest from reference TRBV9 and TRBJ1-4): DSGVTQTPKHLITATGQRVTLRCSPRSGDLSVYWYQQSLDQGLQFLIQYYNGEERAKGNILERFSAQQFPDLHSELNLSSLELGDSALYFCASSVRDASKTNEKLFFGSGTQLSVL.

This clone occurred a few times. The V gene is TRBV5-6, the J gene TRBJ2-5; 7 nucleotides match TRBD1. V lost 4 bases to trimming and J lost 5 bases; unmatched junction nucleotides: 11. The V gene's germline CDR1 is SGHDT and CDR2 YYEEEE. This CDR3 contains 15 residues. The CDR3 DNA is TGTGCCAGCAGCGATGACAGGGCCAAGTGGGAGACCCAGTACTTC. Residues: CASSDDRAKWETQYF.

The chain uses TRBV12-3 or TRBV12-4 and TRBJ2-5; D perhaps matches TRBD1 (5 bases). V lost 6 bases and J 2 bases, leaving 10 bases between the germline ends. The CDR3 spans 13 residues. The CDR3 protein is CASSLDMQETQYF. DNA for the CDR3: TGTGCCAGCAGCCTGGACATGCAAGAGACCCAGTACTTC.